This section outlines one T cell receptor (beta chain) sequence together with its context. Antigen specificity is unknown. TCRdb's copy holds only in-frame clones and misses some; the assay was immunoSEQ multiplex PCR. The table has about 2.1 million clones, 90% to 95% seen once. The naive CD8 subset, CD45RO-negative cells positively selected for CCR7, excluded terminally differentiated effector memory CD45RA+ cells. The record originates from a study of shared clonotypes between healthy human individuals. Notes on the study in general: Naive CD4 clonotypes were shared across several donors at roughly 5%.

Sequencing was carried out using naive CD8+ T cells from PBMCs. The TCR was taken from a man aged 18 to 30 in good health. Some clones in this sample may be carry-over from other donors' samples.

The DNA for the CDR3 is TGTGCCAGCACCCGCAGCGGGACCGCGGGCGAGCAGTACTTC. It yields the protein CASTRSGTAGEQYF. The chain carries TRBV28 and TRBJ2-7; 7 bases map to TRBD2. Germline CDR1 reads MDHEN; CDR2 reads SYDVKM. V dropped 7 bases and J dropped 6; count of bases not matched to a gene: 12. The CDR3 has 14 residues.